The next 7 T cell receptor beta chains were all read from a single sample in a study of blood T cell repertoires in COVID-19. Repertoires were generated with immunoSEQ multiplex PCR, while TCRdb's copy carries only in-frame clones and drops some. The sample lists 150,000 to 200,000 clones; roughly three quarters were seen once. The specimen was peripheral blood. These receptors originate from a man aged 60 to 69 with active or convalescent COVID-19.

V and J are TRBV27 and TRBJ1-5, with D perhaps TRBD1 (6 bases). Trimming pared 5 bases from V and 5 bases from J, leaving 10 bases between. The germline gives CDR1 MNHEY, CDR2 SMNVEV (reference sequence). The CDR3 is made up of 13 amino acids. The CDR3: CASSPDRHQPQHF. In DNA, the CDR3 is TGTGCCAGCAGTCCGGACAGACATCAGCCCCAGCATTTT.

J is TRBJ2-5 and V is TRBV9; the match to TRBD2 covers 16 bases. The germline gives CDR1 SGDLS, CDR2 YYNGEE. The CDR3 is 17 residues long. Trimming took 2 bases from V and 5 from J; bases not matched to a gene: 6. CDR3 sequence (DNA): TGTGCCAGCAGCGTGGGGACTAGCGGGAGGGCCTTTGAGACCCAGTACTTC. Translation: CASSVGTSGRAFETQYF.

This rearrangement joins TRBV4-1 to TRBJ2-6; TRBD2 might be the D (5 bases). This CDR3 has 18 amino acids. V was pared by 1 base and J by 2 bases, with 15 bases between. Germline V gives CDR1 MGHRA, CDR2 YSYEKL. This CDR3 reads CASSQVRGPSTGANVLTF. CDR3 bases: TGCGCCAGCAGCCAAGTCAGAGGGCCTTCAACTGGGGCCAACGTCCTGACTTTC.

CDR3: CASSEGGTGVGGYTF. The CDR3 DNA reads as TGTGCCAGCAGTGAAGGGGGGACAGGGGTCGGTGGCTACACCTTC. J is TRBJ1-2 and V is TRBV6-4; 10 nucleotides agree with TRBD1. This CDR3 is 15 amino acids long. The germline gives CDR1 MRHNA, CDR2 SNTAGT. V shed 3 bases and J 7 bases; nucleotides not matched to a gene: 8.

This clone showed up just once. V is TRBV18 and J is TRBJ2-3; TRBD1 matches 9 bases. The CDR3 consists of 17 residues. V trimming: 4 bases; J trimming: 4 bases; junction bases outside the gene matches: 12. Per germline, CDR1 KGHSH and CDR2 LQKENI. CDR3 sequence (DNA): TGTGCCAGCTCACTCGCTAGACAGGGGGGCGGCCCAGATACGCAGTATTTT. Translation gives CASSLARQGGGPDTQYF.

The V and J genes are TRBV28 and TRBJ1-2; 8 nucleotides match TRBD1. The CDR3 runs 16 residues. The junction had 6 bases not matched to a gene; V was cut back by 3 bases and J by 0 bases. Germline-derived CDR1 and CDR2 are MDHEN and SYDVKM. The CDR3 loop reads CASSLWTGTTNYGYTF. CDR3 DNA sequence: TGTGCCAGCAGTTTGTGGACAGGGACTACTAACTATGGCTACACCTTC.

The V call is TRBV30, the J call TRBJ1-5; D might be TRBD1 (6 bases). Germline V gene lookup returns CDR1 GTSNPN and CDR2 SVGIG (reference sequence). The germline V and J ends were trimmed by 0 bases and 2 bases, with 11 bases remaining between them. This CDR3 is 15 amino acids long. CDR3 amino acids: CAWSVAGDGNQPQHF. The DNA of the CDR3 is TGTGCCTGGAGTGTAGCAGGGGACGGCAATCAGCCCCAGCATTTT.